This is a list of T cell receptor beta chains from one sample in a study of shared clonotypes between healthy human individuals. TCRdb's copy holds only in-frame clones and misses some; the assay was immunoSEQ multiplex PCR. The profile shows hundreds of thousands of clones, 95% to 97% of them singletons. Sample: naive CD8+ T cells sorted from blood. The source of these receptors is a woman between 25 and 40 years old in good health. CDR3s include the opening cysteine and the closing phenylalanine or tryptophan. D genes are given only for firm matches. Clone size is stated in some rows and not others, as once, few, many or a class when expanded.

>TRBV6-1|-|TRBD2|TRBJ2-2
CASSETGGGVAIGELFF
TGTGCCAGCAGTGAAACGGGGGGGGGAGTAGCAATCGGGGAGCTGTTTTTT
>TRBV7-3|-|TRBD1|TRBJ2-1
CASSLKTWATGDFHNEQFF
TGTGCCAGCAGCTTAAAGACGTGGGCGACAGGGGATTTTCACAATGAGCAGTTCTTC
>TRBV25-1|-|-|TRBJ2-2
CASVREDGELFF
TGTGCCAGCGTGAGAGAGGACGGGGAGCTGTTTTTT
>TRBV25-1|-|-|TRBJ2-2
CASRSGRGIGELFF
TGTGCCAGCAGATCTGGACGGGGCATCGGGGAGCTGTTTTTT
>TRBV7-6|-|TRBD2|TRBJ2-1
CASSFSLAGGDEQFF
TGTGCCAGCAGCTTCTCACTAGCGGGAGGGGATGAGCAGTTCTTC
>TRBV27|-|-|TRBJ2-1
CASRWGMGNEQFF
TGTGCCAGCCGGTGGGGAATGGGCAATGAGCAGTTCTTC
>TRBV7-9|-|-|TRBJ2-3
CASSFRLEPDTQYF
TGTGCCAGCAGCTTTAGATTAGAGCCGGATACGCAGTATTTT
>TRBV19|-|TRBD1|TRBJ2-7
CASSAPGQGYYEQYF
TGTGCCAGTAGTGCACCGGGACAGGGGTATTACGAGCAGTACTTC
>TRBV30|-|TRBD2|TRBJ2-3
CAWRVGLAGTDTQYF
TGTGCCTGGAGGGTCGGACTAGCGGGTACAGATACGCAGTATTTT
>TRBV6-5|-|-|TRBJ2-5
CASTVRVGETQYF
TGTGCCAGCACAGTCAGGGTTGGGGAGACCCAGTACTTC
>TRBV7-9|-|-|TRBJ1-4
CASSLATGPIATNEKLFF
TGTGCCAGCAGCTTAGCGACAGGACCCATTGCAACTAATGAAAAACTGTTTTTT
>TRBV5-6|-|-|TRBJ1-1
CASSWRGDTEAFF
TGTGCCAGCAGCTGGAGGGGGGACACTGAAGCTTTCTTT
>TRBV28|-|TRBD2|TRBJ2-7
CASSPGLAGGYEQYF
TGTGCCAGCAGCCCAGGACTAGCGGGAGGGTACGAGCAGTACTTC
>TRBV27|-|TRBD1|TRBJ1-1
CASSLHPGQGSWNTEAFF
TGTGCCAGCAGTCTACACCCGGGACAGGGCTCCTGGAACACTGAAGCTTTCTTT
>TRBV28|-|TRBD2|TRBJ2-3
CASGDYTDTQYF
TGTGCCAGCGGGGACTACACAGATACGCAGTATTTT
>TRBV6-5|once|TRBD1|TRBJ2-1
CASSPNPGQGNEQFF
TGTGCCAGCAGCCCCAACCCAGGACAGGGCAATGAGCAGTTCTTC
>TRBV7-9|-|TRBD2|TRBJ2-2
CASGLLAGATGELFF
TGTGCCAGCGGGTTACTAGCGGGAGCCACCGGGGAGCTGTTTTTT
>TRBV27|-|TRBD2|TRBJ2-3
CASSVLAGFTDTQYF
TGTGCCAGCAGTGTGCTAGCGGGGTTCACAGATACGCAGTATTTT
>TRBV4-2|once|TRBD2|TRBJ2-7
CASSPRGDLDSEQYF
TGTGCCAGCAGCCCCCGGGGGGACCTGGATTCCGAGCAGTACTTC
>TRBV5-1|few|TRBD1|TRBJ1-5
CASSLGQGDQPQHF
TGCGCCAGCAGCTTAGGACAGGGGGATCAGCCCCAGCATTTT
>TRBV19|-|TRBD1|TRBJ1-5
CASSPPRDRHQPQHF
TGTGCCAGTAGCCCCCCGAGGGACAGACATCAGCCCCAGCATTTT
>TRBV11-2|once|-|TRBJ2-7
CASSQQTYEQYF
TGTGCCAGCAGCCAACAGACGTACGAGCAGTACTTC
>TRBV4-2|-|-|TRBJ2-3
CASSQEGRLSFWTDTQYF
TGTGCCAGCAGCCAAGAAGGGCGACTAAGTTTTTGGACAGATACGCAGTATTTT
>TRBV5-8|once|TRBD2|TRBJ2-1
CASSLELAGVGEQFF
TGTGCCAGCAGCTTGGAATTAGCGGGAGTGGGAGAGCAGTTCTTC
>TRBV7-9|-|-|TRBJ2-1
CASSMPGLHTNNEQFF
TGTGCCAGCAGCATGCCGGGTCTGCATACCAACAATGAGCAGTTCTTC
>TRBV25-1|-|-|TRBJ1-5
CASSGGMGPQHF
TGTGCCAGCAGTGGGGGGATGGGGCCCCAGCATTTT